This TCR beta chain was obtained from a study of T cells in Graves' hyperthyroidism and ophthalmopathy. Across the study: Once the initial diagnosis was made, peripheral blood was obtained before any treatment.

There were TCR beta CDR3 regions amplified from RNA transcripts. With the HTBI primer set, the TCR CDR3 went through a first round of RT-PCR. Each CDR3 protein gets one entry after TCRdb re-called the multiplex PCR reads with MiXCR. This sample has under 350,000 distinct CDR3 sequences, with 18% found just once. The source is a woman in her fifties or sixties with Graves' hyperthyroidism. Input material: blood.

The CDR3 loop reads CASSVGGGPGTGELFF. CDR3 bases: TGTGCCAGCAGCGTGGGCGGAGGCCCCGGCACCGGGGAGCTGTTTTTT. The chain recombines TRBV9 with TRBJ2-2; a possible D gene is TRBD2 (5 bases). CDR3 length: 16 residues. V was trimmed by 2 bases and J by 4 bases, leaving 15 bases between them. The germline V gene encodes CDR1 SGDLS and CDR2 YYNGEE.